The clone carrying this TCR beta chain came up a few times. Its specificity is unknown. The primer mix had 60 Vbeta and 13 Jbeta primers. The method was immunoSEQ multiplex PCR; TCRdb's version includes in-frame clones alone and lacks a portion of them. The top ten clones hold approximately 2% of a sample with some 150,000 clones, around 81% of them seen once. The V segment lost 1 base and the J segment 6 bases; nucleotides outside the gene matches: 0. Germline V gives CDR1 MNHEY, CDR2 SVGAGI. This CDR3 spans 13 amino acids. The sample comes from a study of cytomegalovirus exposure and HLA in healthy donors. Study information: Early release data held approximately 81 million unique TCRs from HLA-typed donors. Whole-study results and caveats: Listed as cytomegalovirus-associated were 150 or so TCR beta chains. Trimming of TCR beta V- and J-genes showed a link, identified in a later analysis, to a missense DCLRE1C variant. Many donors carried some public TCRs, although rarity characterized most TCR sequences.

Source material: PBMCs. This TCR was sampled from a woman in her twenties or thirties in good health and CMV-seropositive. The chain carries TRBV6-5 and TRBJ1-1, with 9 nucleotides matching TRBD1. The CDR3 is CASSYWTGAEAFF. CDR3 in DNA: TGTGCCAGCAGTTACTGGACAGGGGCTGAAGCTTTCTTT.